Listed below are T cell receptor beta chains from one sample, sequenced in a study of graft-versus-host responses after intestinal transplantation. Assay used: immunoSEQ multiplex PCR; TCRdb lists only in-frame clones, some missing. The sample has roughly 7,000 clones; 20% to 30% are singletons. The sample here was alloreactive CD4+ T cells from a mixed lymphocyte reaction culture, taken before intestinal transplant. All receptors come from a human patient who received an intestinal transplant. Both conserved end residues are part of each CDR3. Fields, in order: V gene, CDR3 length, J gene, D gene, clone size, CDR3 DNA, CDR3 protein. A D gene is named only where the DNA matches it firmly. Not all rows give a size; the values are once, few, many and, for expanded clones, a class.

v_call: TRBV6-1; cdr3_length: 15; j_call: TRBJ2-7; d_call: TRBD2; clone_size: medium-sized; cdr3_nt: TGTGCCAGCAATCAGGGGTCGGCGGGAGGGAACGAGCAGTACTTC; cdr3_aa: CASNQGSAGGNEQYF
v_call: TRBV18; cdr3_length: 13; j_call: TRBJ2-7; d_call: .; clone_size: .; cdr3_nt: TGTGCCAGCTCACCAGCAATCTCCTACGAGCAGTACTTC; cdr3_aa: CASSPAISYEQYF
v_call: TRBV6-9; cdr3_length: 16; j_call: TRBJ2-1; d_call: .; clone_size: few; cdr3_nt: TGTGCCAGCAGTGACGGCGGGACTCCGTCCTACAATGAGCAGTTCTTC; cdr3_aa: CASSDGGTPSYNEQFF
v_call: TRBV28; cdr3_length: 14; j_call: TRBJ2-7; d_call: .; clone_size: .; cdr3_nt: TGTGCCAGCACCACGGGACAACCAACCTACGAGCAGTACTTC; cdr3_aa: CASTTGQPTYEQYF
v_call: TRBV6-1; cdr3_length: 15; j_call: TRBJ1-4; d_call: .; clone_size: .; cdr3_nt: TGTGCCAGCAGACCTCTCATATCAACTAATGAAAAACTGTTTTTT; cdr3_aa: CASRPLISTNEKLFF
v_call: TRBV6-1; cdr3_length: 14; j_call: TRBJ2-1; d_call: .; clone_size: few; cdr3_nt: TGTGCCCGGACCACAAGACGTCGGGACAATGAGCAGTTCTTC; cdr3_aa: CARTTRRRDNEQFF
v_call: TRBV10-3; cdr3_length: 14; j_call: TRBJ2-7; d_call: TRBD2; clone_size: .; cdr3_nt: TGTGCCATCAGGGGGACTAGCGCAGGGGGCGAGCAGTACTTC; cdr3_aa: CAIRGTSAGGEQYF
v_call: TRBV5-5; cdr3_length: 16; j_call: TRBJ2-7; d_call: TRBD1; clone_size: .; cdr3_nt: TGTGCCAGCGCTCGAGCCGGGACAGGGCTTTCCTACGAGCAGTACTTC; cdr3_aa: CASARAGTGLSYEQYF
v_call: TRBV5-7; cdr3_length: 14; j_call: TRBJ2-5; d_call: .; clone_size: .; cdr3_nt: TGTGCCAGCAGCTTGTGGTCCGGGGGCGGGACCCAGTACTTC; cdr3_aa: CASSLWSGGGTQYF
v_call: TRBV6-8; cdr3_length: 15; j_call: TRBJ2-7; d_call: TRBD1; clone_size: few; cdr3_nt: TGTGCCAGCAGTTACAGTTGGACAGGGGCCTACGAGCAGTACTTC; cdr3_aa: CASSYSWTGAYEQYF
v_call: TRBV5-1; cdr3_length: 15; j_call: TRBJ2-7; d_call: .; clone_size: .; cdr3_nt: TGCGCCAGCAGCTTTATCGGGGACCCCACCTACGAGCAGTACTTC; cdr3_aa: CASSFIGDPTYEQYF
v_call: TRBV5-6; cdr3_length: 14; j_call: TRBJ1-2; d_call: .; clone_size: few; cdr3_nt: TGTGCCAGCAGCCGACAGGTCCCAGGATGGGGCTACACCTTC; cdr3_aa: CASSRQVPGWGYTF
v_call: TRBV7-6; cdr3_length: 15; j_call: TRBJ1-3; d_call: .; clone_size: .; cdr3_nt: TGTGCCAGCAGCTTAGCTTTTTCCTCTGGAAACACCATATATTTT; cdr3_aa: CASSLAFSSGNTIYF
v_call: TRBV6-5; cdr3_length: 14; j_call: TRBJ1-5; d_call: .; clone_size: medium-sized; cdr3_nt: TGTGCCAGCAGGGGATTGGCTAGCAATCAGCCCCAGCATTTT; cdr3_aa: CASRGLASNQPQHF
v_call: TRBV11-2; cdr3_length: 14; j_call: TRBJ1-2; d_call: .; clone_size: .; cdr3_nt: TGTGCCAGCAGCTTCACGACGGTTAACTATGGCTACACCTTC; cdr3_aa: CASSFTTVNYGYTF
v_call: TRBV7-5; cdr3_length: 14; j_call: TRBJ1-2; d_call: .; clone_size: .; cdr3_nt: TGTGCCAGCAGCTTACCTACAGGGAATAGCGGCTACACCTTC; cdr3_aa: CASSLPTGNSGYTF
v_call: TRBV6-5; cdr3_length: 14; j_call: TRBJ2-7; d_call: .; clone_size: .; cdr3_nt: TGTGCCAGCAGTTACTCAACTGCGAAGAACGAGCAGTACTTC; cdr3_aa: CASSYSTAKNEQYF
v_call: TRBV7-9; cdr3_length: 15; j_call: TRBJ2-7; d_call: .; clone_size: .; cdr3_nt: TGTGCCAGCAGCCTAGACCTCTACCAGGGGAACGAGCAGTACTTC; cdr3_aa: CASSLDLYQGNEQYF
v_call: TRBV18; cdr3_length: 13; j_call: TRBJ2-3; d_call: .; clone_size: .; cdr3_nt: TGTGCCAGCTCACCAACCAGCGGGCCCACGCAGTATTTT; cdr3_aa: CASSPTSGPTQYF
v_call: TRBV25-1; cdr3_length: 17; j_call: TRBJ2-1; d_call: TRBD1; clone_size: few; cdr3_nt: TGTGCCAGCAGTGAAGGGTCGGGGACAGTTCCCTACAATGAGCAGTTCTTC; cdr3_aa: CASSEGSGTVPYNEQFF
v_call: TRBV10-3; cdr3_length: 15; j_call: TRBJ2-7; d_call: TRBD1; clone_size: medium-sized; cdr3_nt: TGTGCCATCAGAAACTTCGGGACAGGGGTCTACGAGCAGTACTTC; cdr3_aa: CAIRNFGTGVYEQYF
v_call: TRBV4-2; cdr3_length: 11; j_call: TRBJ1-1; d_call: .; clone_size: .; cdr3_nt: TGTGCCAGCAGCCGGCTGGCTGAAGCTTTCTTT; cdr3_aa: CASSRLAEAFF